Below are 6 T cell receptor beta chains sequenced from a single sample in a study of OX40 agonist ivuxolimab in advanced cancers. Sequencing was performed with immunoSEQ multiplex PCR; in TCRdb, only in-frame clones are kept and a portion is missing. The sample lists tens of thousands of clones; 85% to 90% were seen once. The sample here was CD4+ or CD8+ T cells sorted from blood, taken in a trial of the OX40 agonist ivuxolimab. These receptors were taken from an adult with an advanced solid tumor such as melanoma, head and neck, liver or kidney cancer.

DNA of the CDR3: TGTGCCAGCAAACGTAGGGGAGGGGAGGGGGAAGAGACCCAGTACTTC. Translation gives CASKRRGGEGEETQYF. The chain joins TRBV2 to TRBJ2-5; D may be TRBD2 (7 bases). V was pared by 7 bases and J by 3 bases, with 21 bases between. Germline V gives CDR1 SNHLY, CDR2 FYNNEI. The CDR3 runs 16 residues. The complete variable domain, with remaining parts taken from reference TRBV2 and TRBJ2-5, reads EPEVTQTPSHQVTQMGQEVILRCVPISNHLYFYWYRQILGQKVEFLVSFYNNEISEKSEIFDDQFSVERPDGSNFTLKIRSTKLEDSAMYFCASKRRGGEGEETQYFGPGTRLLVL.

This clone was picked up a small number of times. J is TRBJ1-2 and V is TRBV4-1; D remains ambiguous. The germline V gene encodes CDR1 MGHRA and CDR2 YSYEKL. CDR3 length: 14 amino acids. Trimming took off 0 bases at V and 2 bases at J, with 7 bases between the two ends. CDR3 amino acids: CASSQDHRNYGYTF. The CDR3, as DNA: TGCGCCAGCAGCCAAGATCACAGAAACTATGGCTACACCTTC.

The chain uses TRBV6-1 and TRBJ1-2; D perhaps matches TRBD1 (5 bases). Trimming pared 0 bases from V and 7 bases from J, leaving 12 bases between. The CDR3 loop spans 14 amino acids. Germline V gene data show CDR1 as MNHNS and CDR2 as SASEGT. The DNA of the CDR3 is TGTGCCAGCAGTGAAGCGTTCGGGGACGTTGGCTACACCTTC. Translation: CASSEAFGDVGYTF.

The CDR3 here is CASSLGGFFDTQYF. The CDR3 bases are TGTGCCAGCAGCTTGGGGGGTTTTTTTGATACGCAGTATTTT. The chain uses TRBV5-4 and TRBJ2-3; D is undetermined. This CDR3 is 14 amino acids long. Per the germline V gene, CDR1 is SGHNT and CDR2 is YYREEE (reference sequence). The V gene lost 0 bases and the J gene lost 6 bases, with 11 bases spanning the gap.

The J gene is TRBJ2-3, the V gene TRBV9, with 8 positions matching TRBD2. Trimming at V came to 3 bases and at J to 3 bases, leaving 12 bases not matched to a gene. Germline V gives CDR1 SGDLS, CDR2 YYNGEE. CDR3 length equals 17 residues. CDR3 in amino acids: CASSARTGGAATDTQYF. Written as DNA, the CDR3 is TGTGCCAGCAGCGCCCGGACGGGGGGGGCCGCGACAGATACGCAGTATTTT.

V gene TRBV10-3 combines with J gene TRBJ1-1; D is possibly TRBD1 (6 bases). Germline-derived CDR1 and CDR2 are ENHRY and SYGVKD. Trimming cost V 5 bases and J 5 bases, with 15 bases left between them. This CDR3 comprises 14 residues. Here the CDR3 reads CAISSGGLLTEAFF. The DNA for the CDR3 is TGTGCCATCAGTTCGGGGGGGCTACTAACTGAAGCTTTCTTT.